A single sample gave rise to the 20 T cell receptor beta chains below, sequenced in a study of beta chain features in type 1 diabetes. Every bit of the isolated RNA underwent reverse transcription, so sequencing read expressed TCRB transcripts. The data were produced by immunoSEQ multiplex PCR, yet TCRdb's version contains in-frame clones alone and is incomplete. This sample carries some 500,000 clones, over 9.5% of them seen once, and the ten largest clones take more than 0.045%. The sequenced sample consisted of naive CD4+ T cells from blood. The source of these receptors is a woman aged 18-30 years in good health.

This clone was counted between two and nine times. The chain recombines TRBV9 with TRBJ2-5; D assignment may be TRBD1 or TRBD2 (6 bases each). The V end was cut by 10 bases, the J end by 3 bases, with 16 bases between. There are 13 residues in the CDR3. The germline V gene encodes CDR1 SGDLS and CDR2 YYNGEE. CDR3 region: CASSPGAEETQYF. CDR3 in DNA: TGTGCCTCCTCCCCGGGGGCGGAAGAGACCCAGTACTTC.

The chain recombines TRBV10-3 with TRBJ2-1; 10 positions match TRBD2. Per the germline V gene, CDR1 is ENHRY and CDR2 is SYGVKD. The length of the CDR3 is 14 residues. V dropped 5 bases and J dropped 6; count of bases not matched to a gene: 4. In DNA, the CDR3 is TGTGCCATCAGTCGGCTAGCGGGGGCCAATGAGCAGTTCTTC. This encodes CAISRLAGANEQFF.

A few counts support this clone. The rearrangement joins TRBV30 to TRBJ2-7, with TRBD1 matching over 9 bases. The CDR3 is made up of 13 amino acids. V lost 4 bases to trimming and J lost 5 bases; unmatched junction nucleotides: 6. The germline CDR1 and CDR2 sequences are GTSNPN and SVGIG (reference sequence). The CDR3 bases are TGTGCCTGGATGATGACAGGGGGAAACGAGCAGTACTTC. Encoded protein: CAWMMTGGNEQYF. Full variable domain (rest looked up from reference TRBV30 and TRBJ2-7): SQTIHQWPATLVQPVGSPLSLECTVEGTSNPNLYWYRQAAGRGLQLLFYSVGIGQISSEVPQNLSASRPQDRQFILSSKKLLLSDSGFYLCAWMMTGGNEQYFGPGTRLTVT.

This clone was seen many times. This chain joins TRBV13 and TRBJ2-1, with TRBD1 identical over 8 bases. CDR1 is PRHDT, CDR2 FYEKMQ, per germline (reference sequence). The CDR3 spans 14 residues. With 4 bases clipped from V and 8 bases from J, the junction kept 7 bases outside the gene matches. The CDR3 coding sequence is TGTGCCAGCAGCTCCCGACAGGGGTTGGATGAGCAGTTCTTC. It specifies CASSSRQGLDEQFF.

This clone showed up just a few times. This chain joins TRBV2 and TRBJ2-4; D possibly matches TRBD1 or TRBD2 (5 bases each). The CDR3 totals 16 residues. CDR1 and CDR2 from the germline V gene are SNHLY and FYNNEI. V gave up 6 bases and J gave up 4 bases, with 19 bases separating them. This chain's CDR3 is CASRAGQLEGKNIQYF. As DNA, the CDR3 is TGTGCCAGCAGGGCAGGGCAGCTCGAGGGGAAAAACATTCAGTACTTC.

This clone was seen a handful of times. The chain combines TRBV4-2 with TRBJ2-2, with a weak D call TRBD2 (5 bases). Trimming left V 4 bases short and J 1 base short, with 10 bases between. The germline CDR1 and CDR2 sequences are LGHNA and YNFKEQ. This CDR3 spans 15 amino acids. DNA of the CDR3: TGTGCCAGCAGCCCTGTGACTATGAACACCGGGGAGCTGTTTTTT. This encodes CASSPVTMNTGELFF.

This clone came up a few times. The V call is TRBV2, the J call TRBJ2-3; the match to TRBD2 covers 8 bases. The trim removed 6 bases at V and 5 bases at J, leaving 1 base unmatched. The CDR3 totals 12 residues. Germline V lookup: CDR1 SNHLY, CDR2 FYNNEI. CDR3 protein: CASRSGGDTQYF. The CDR3 region has the DNA TGTGCCAGCAGAAGCGGGGGAGATACGCAGTATTTT.

The table lists this clone with a few counts. The chain joins TRBV7-9 to TRBJ2-1; the D gene is possibly TRBD2 (6 bases). CDR1 is SEHNR and CDR2 is FQNEAQ in the germline V gene (reference sequence). V lost 0 bases, J lost 5 bases, and 23 bases lay in between. CDR3 length equals 19 residues. The CDR3 nucleotides are TGTGCCAGCAGCTTAGCTTATTTGAGTGGAGGGATTCTCCACAATGAGCAGTTCTTC. Protein product: CASSLAYLSGGILHNEQFF.

The J gene is TRBJ1-2, the V gene TRBV6-6; D is ambiguous. Trimming left V 6 bases short and J 2 bases short, with 7 bases between. Looked up from germline, CDR1 is MNHNY and CDR2 is SVGAGI (reference sequence). The length of the CDR3 is 12 residues. The CDR3 DNA reads as TGTGCCAGCAGGTCTGGGAACTATGGCTACACCTTC. It encodes CASRSGNYGYTF.

A few counts support this clone. This chain links TRBV9 with TRBJ2-2; D not certain. Looked up from germline, CDR1 is SGDLS and CDR2 is YYNGEE. This CDR3 region has 15 residues. The V gene lost 0 bases and the J gene lost 2 bases, with 8 bases spanning the gap. The CDR3 sequence is CASSVVEINTGELFF. The CDR3 region has the DNA TGTGCCAGCAGCGTAGTGGAGATTAACACCGGGGAGCTGTTTTTT. The full variable domain, its missing parts supplied by reference TRBV9 and TRBJ2-2, is DSGVTQTPKHLITATGQRVTLRCSPRSGDLSVYWYQQSLDQGLQFLIQYYNGEERAKGNILERFSAQQFPDLHSELNLSSLELGDSALYFCASSVVEINTGELFFGEGSRLTVL.

The V gene is TRBV7-2, the J gene TRBJ1-6; 9 bases are shared with TRBD1. The V gene's germline CDR1 is SGHTA and CDR2 FQGNSA. J was trimmed by 13 bases and V by 4 bases; bases with no gene match: 8. This CDR3 region has 14 residues. This CDR3 is CASSSGQGQIPLHF. For the CDR3, the DNA is TGTGCCAGCAGCTCGGGACAGGGTCAGATTCCCCTCCACTTT.

The chain has TRBV7-2 and TRBJ2-1; TRBD2 matches at 8 bases. From germline, CDR1 is SGHTA and CDR2 FQGNSA. CDR3 size: 17 residues. Unmatched junction bases numbered 13, after V lost 2 bases and J lost 7 bases. The CDR3 sequence is CASSLRYVGRARNEQFF. The CDR3 DNA reads as TGTGCCAGCAGCTTACGCTATGTCGGGAGGGCCAGGAATGAGCAGTTCTTC.

This clone appeared a few times. The rearrangement links TRBV5-1 to TRBJ1-2, with D tentatively TRBD1 (6 bases). This CDR3 region has 13 residues. Looked up from germline, CDR1 is SGHRS and CDR2 is YFSETQ. Trimming removed 3 bases at V and 4 bases at J, with 10 bases between. In DNA, the CDR3 is TGCGCCAGCAGCTCGGACAGAGCCTATGGCTACACCTTC. As protein: CASSSDRAYGYTF. The full variable domain, rest sourced from reference TRBV5-1 and TRBJ1-2, is KAGVTQTPRYLIKTRGQQVTLSCSPISGHRSVSWYQQTPGQGLQFLFEYFSETQRNKGNFPGRFSGRQFSNSRSEMNVSTLELGDSALYLCASSSDRAYGYTFGSGTRLTVV.

Points on this clone: The same CDR3 can be traced to other DNA sequences in this sample. The chain has TRBV18 and TRBJ2-5; D unclear. This CDR3 region has 11 residues. Germline CDR1 KGHSH, CDR2 LQKENI. V was pared by 5 bases and J by 1 base, with 2 bases between. The DNA for the CDR3 is TGTGCCAGCTCAGCCCAAGAGACCCAGTACTTC. Translating it yields CASSAQETQYF. Full variable domain (missing parts from reference TRBV18 and TRBJ2-5): NAGVMQNPRHLVRRRGQEARLRCSPMKGHSHVYWYRQLPEEGLKFMVYLQKENIIDESGMPKERFSAEFPKEGPSILRIQQVVRGDSAAYFCASSAQETQYFGPGTRLLVL.

This clone was detected only a few times. V usage is TRBV21-1 and J usage is TRBJ1-1. TRBV21-1 is listed as a pseudogene. The CDR3 is 11 residues long. For the CDR3, the DNA is TGTGCCAGCAGCAGCGACACTGAAGCTTTCTTT. It specifies CASSSDTEAFF.

This clone was found a few times. The V and J genes are TRBV7-8 and TRBJ2-3; D ambiguous. Trimming pared 5 bases from V and 6 bases from J, leaving 15 bases between. The CDR3 is made up of 14 amino acids. Germline lookup yields CDR1 SGHVS and CDR2 FQNEAQ. CDR3 coding DNA: TGTGCCAGCAGCCCACTGGCAGGCCTGGATACGCAGTATTTT. Residues: CASSPLAGLDTQYF.

The chain couples TRBV7-2 to TRBJ2-1, with D uncertain. CDR1 and CDR2 from the germline V gene are SGHTA and FQGNSA. V lost 1 base and J 0 bases, leaving 13 bases between the germline ends. The CDR3 runs to 17 residues. CDR3 in amino acids: CASSLGLRPDSYNEQFF. Here the CDR3 DNA reads TGTGCCAGCAGCTTAGGCCTAAGGCCGGACTCCTACAATGAGCAGTTCTTC.

The rearrangement joins TRBV9 to TRBJ2-5; no definite D call. Germline loops: CDR1 SGDLS, CDR2 YYNGEE. Trimming left V 0 bases short and J 4 bases short, with 13 bases between. CDR3 length: 15 amino acids. The CDR3 sequence: CASSVGPSRLETQYF. The CDR3 DNA follows: TGTGCCAGCAGCGTAGGACCCTCTCGGTTAGAGACCCAGTACTTC.

This rearrangement joins TRBV29-1 to TRBJ1-1; D is uncertain. V was clipped by 4 bases and J by 1 base, with 10 bases between them. Germline loops: CDR1 SQVTM, CDR2 ANQGSEA. The CDR3 runs 13 residues. The CDR3 here is CSVAWGPNTEAFF. As DNA, the CDR3 is TGCAGCGTTGCTTGGGGTCCGAACACTGAAGCTTTCTTT.

This clone has a handful of counts. The rearrangement links TRBV2 to TRBJ1-1, with a weak D call TRBD1 (6 bases). V was pared by 4 bases and J by 2 bases, with 8 bases between. This CDR3 region has 13 residues. Germline lookup yields CDR1 SNHLY and CDR2 FYNNEI. The CDR3 protein is CASSVDSNTEAFF. The CDR3 coding sequence is TGTGCCAGCAGTGTGGACAGTAACACTGAAGCTTTCTTT.